This T cell receptor beta chain originates from a study of T cell responses to AZD1222 COVID-19 vaccine. Study background: Whether given at about 4 or about 12 weeks, second doses were pooled. Study-wide results and limits: There were repertoire samples only from the period after the peak T cell response. Spike-spanning, vaccine-associated CD4 TCRs were dominant at 160-218 and 743-854. Baseline seropositivity occurred in only 5 to 7 AZD1222 recipients.

Measured with immunoSEQ multiplex PCR; TCRdb has only the in-frame clones, and not every one. The sample holds about 150,000 clones; 85% to 95% are singletons and the top ten take approximately 9%. This CDR3 region has 16 residues. Germline V gene lookup returns CDR1 MNHEY and CDR2 SMNVEV (reference sequence). V lost 5 bases and J lost 0, with 13 bases in between. About this clone: Its antigen is as yet unknown.

The TCR originated in an adult in good health. This chain links TRBV27 with TRBJ1-4, with D maybe TRBD1 (5 bases). The input for sequencing was peripheral blood, taken on day 0 of AZD1222 vaccination. In DNA form, the CDR3 reads TGTGCCAGCAGTACAACCGGGACGGCAACTAATGAAAAACTGTTTTTT. Translated, it gives CASSTTGTATNEKLFF.